This T cell receptor beta chain was sequenced during a study of CXCR3-negative and CXCR3-positive naive CD8 T cells. The authors prepared UMI-labeled TRB cDNA libraries by 5' RACE. TCRdb re-analyzed the 5' RACE reads; it lists each CDR3 protein once, without DNA. The sample includes about 58,000 distinct CDR3 sequences. The source material was naive CXCR3- CD8+ T cells from blood. Subset specified: CD45RO-CCR7+CD27+CD95- naive CD8+ T cells lacking CXCR3 (TNR3-). This receptor was identified in a human donor in good health. Some clones in this sample may be carry-over from other donors' samples.

The CDR3 loop is CASSSSGGAPYNEQFF. The chain carries TRBV9 and TRBJ2-1; TCRdb's D call of TRBD2 is untestable without DNA. Germline lookup yields CDR1 SGDLS and CDR2 YYNGEE. The CDR3 length is 16 residues.